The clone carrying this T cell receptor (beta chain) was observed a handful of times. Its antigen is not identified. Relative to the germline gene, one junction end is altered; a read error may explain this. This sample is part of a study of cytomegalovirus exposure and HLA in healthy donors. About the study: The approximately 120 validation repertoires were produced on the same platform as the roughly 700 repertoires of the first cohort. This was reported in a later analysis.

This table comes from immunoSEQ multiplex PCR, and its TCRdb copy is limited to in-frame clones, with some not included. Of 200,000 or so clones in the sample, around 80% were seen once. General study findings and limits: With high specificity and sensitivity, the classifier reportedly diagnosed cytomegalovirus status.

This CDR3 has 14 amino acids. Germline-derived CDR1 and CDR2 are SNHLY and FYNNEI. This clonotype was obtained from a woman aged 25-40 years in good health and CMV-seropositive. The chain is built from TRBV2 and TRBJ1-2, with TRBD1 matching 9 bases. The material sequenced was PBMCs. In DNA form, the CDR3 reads TGTGCCAGCAGGGAAGCCGGGACAGGGAATGGCTACACCTTC. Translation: CASREAGTGNGYTF.